These 20 T cell receptor beta chains came from one sample sequenced in a study of cytomegalovirus exposure and HLA in healthy donors. PCR employed 60 Vbeta and 13 Jbeta primers. TCRdb's copy holds only in-frame clones and misses some; the assay was immunoSEQ multiplex PCR. The sample contains nearly 110,000 clones, about 80% of which appear only once. Sequencing input: PBMCs. The receptors shown here come from a man younger than 45 in good health and CMV-seropositive.

Note on this clone: Other DNA sequences in this specimen translate into the identical CDR3. The chain uses TRBV5-1 and TRBJ2-5; D call uncertain. Germline loops: CDR1 SGHRS, CDR2 YFSETQ. Trimming took off 4 bases at V and 2 bases at J, with 3 bases between the two ends. This CDR3 spans 11 amino acids. In DNA form, the CDR3 reads TGCGCCAGCAGCCGGCAAGAGACCCAGTACTTC. This encodes CASSRQETQYF.

As concerns this clone: The junction differs from germline at one of its ends, possibly a read error. The chain is built from TRBV7-9 and TRBJ1-5, with 12 bases aligning to TRBD1. The CDR3 contains 16 residues. Germline CDR1 SEHNR, CDR2 FQNEAQ (reference sequence). CDR3 nucleotides: TGTTCCAGCAGCTTAGGGACAGGGGGCCTCAATCAGCCCCAGCATTTT. It is translated as CSSSLGTGGLNQPQHF.

The chain has TRBV13 and TRBJ1-3; weak D call: TRBD1 (5 bases). Germline V gene data show CDR1 as PRHDT and CDR2 as FYEKMQ (reference sequence). The V and J ends lost 0 bases and 2 bases respectively, with 11 bases between them. The CDR3 length is 16 residues. CDR3 in DNA: TGTGCCAGCAGCTTAGGCGTGGGGGGGACTGGAAACACCATATATTTT. It is translated as CASSLGVGGTGNTIYF. Complete variable domain (other parts from reference TRBV13 and TRBJ1-3): AAGVIQSPRHLIKEKRETATLKCYPIPRHDTVYWYQQGPGQDPQFLISFYEKMQSDKGSIPDRFSAQQFSDYHSELNMSSLELGDSALYFCASSLGVGGTGNTIYFGEGSWLTVV.

The J gene is TRBJ2-3, the V gene TRBV6-5, with 7 bases lining up with TRBD2. Germline V gives CDR1 MNHEY, CDR2 SVGAGI. The trim removed 2 bases at V and 1 base at J, leaving 6 bases unmatched. The CDR3 spans 16 residues. Here the CDR3 reads CASSYGGGPRTDTQYF. The CDR3 region has the DNA TGTGCCAGCAGTTACGGCGGGGGACCCCGCACAGATACGCAGTATTTT.

The rearrangement uses TRBV7-2 and TRBJ1-6, with D unresolved. In germline, CDR1 is SGHTA, CDR2 FQGNSA. There are 14 residues in the CDR3. Trimming took off 3 bases at V and 7 bases at J, with 10 bases between the two ends. CDR3 residues: CASSFDQQNSPLHF. For the CDR3, the DNA is TGTGCCAGCAGCTTCGACCAACAGAATTCACCCCTCCACTTT.

In DNA form, the CDR3 reads TGCGCCAGCGGGACACTGGGAGTAGGAGACTCTGGAAACACCATATATTTT. As protein: CASGTLGVGDSGNTIYF. The V call is TRBV10-2, the J call TRBJ1-3, with D perhaps matching TRBD1 (6 bases). This CDR3 contains 17 residues. Looked up from germline, CDR1 is WSHSY and CDR2 is SAAADI. The V end was cut by 8 bases, the J end by 0 bases, with 20 bases between.

In nucleotides, the CDR3 is TGTGCCAGCAGCGTAGGGGGACAGATTGAAGCTTTCTTT. It encodes CASSVGGQIEAFF. The chain combines TRBV9 with TRBJ1-1, with 7 bases matching TRBD1. The trim removed 0 bases at V and 7 bases at J, leaving 3 bases unmatched. Germline CDR1 and CDR2: SGDLS and YYNGEE. This CDR3 has 13 residues.

The V gene is TRBV6-1, the J gene TRBJ1-1; no reliable D call. The V end lost 1 base, the J end lost 1 base, and 10 bases lay between the germline ends. This CDR3 region has 15 residues. Germline-derived CDR1 and CDR2 are MNHNS and SASEGT. CDR3 in DNA: TGTGCCAGCAGTGAAGTAAAGGGAGGGAACACTGAAGCTTTCTTT. The encoded protein is CASSEVKGGNTEAFF.

The J gene is TRBJ1-1, the V gene TRBV4-1; 10 bases line up with TRBD1. This CDR3 spans 17 amino acids. From germline, CDR1 is MGHRA and CDR2 YSYEKL. Trimming removed 4 bases from V and 1 base from J; junction bases left unmatched: 9. CDR3 amino acids: CASSRSGTGVGNTEAFF. For the CDR3, the DNA is TGCGCCAGCAGCCGATCCGGGACAGGGGTAGGGAACACTGAAGCTTTCTTT.

The chain couples TRBV30 to TRBJ2-1; 7 nucleotides match TRBD2. J gave up 10 bases and V 5 bases, and 8 bases lay outside the gene matches. The CDR3 loop spans 12 amino acids. CDR1 is GTSNPN and CDR2 is SVGIG in the germline V gene (reference sequence). The CDR3 sequence: CAWGGSSEEQFF. The CDR3 nucleotides are TGTGCCTGGGGCGGGAGCAGCGAGGAGCAGTTCTTC.

The J gene is TRBJ1-1, the V gene TRBV5-1, with D perhaps matching TRBD1 (5 bases). Trimming shortened V by 0 bases and J by 7 bases, and 13 bases separated the two germline ends. Germline V gene data show CDR1 as SGHRS and CDR2 as YFSETQ. This CDR3 has 14 residues. The CDR3 protein is CASSLEVGTGEAFF. The CDR3 DNA is TGCGCCAGCAGCTTGGAAGTAGGGACTGGTGAAGCTTTCTTT. The variable domain in full, with the rest retrieved from reference TRBV5-1 and TRBJ1-1, is KAGVTQTPRYLIKTRGQQVTLSCSPISGHRSVSWYQQTPGQGLQFLFEYFSETQRNKGNFPGRFSGRQFSNSRSEMNVSTLELGDSALYLCASSLEVGTGEAFFGQGTRLTVV.

The sample holds one count of this clone. This chain connects TRBV19 to TRBJ1-1, with D possibly being TRBD1 (5 bases). The ends were cut back, 3 bases at V and 6 bases at J, with 11 bases in the middle. This CDR3 is built from 13 residues. The germline V gene encodes CDR1 LNHDA and CDR2 SQIVND (reference sequence). The CDR3 region is CASSMIGGAEAFF. As DNA, the CDR3 is TGTGCCAGTAGTATGATCGGGGGAGCTGAAGCTTTCTTT.

The chain has TRBV28 and TRBJ2-7; TRBD1 is a possible D gene (6 bases). Germline V CDR1 and CDR2: MDHEN, SYDVKM. V shed 6 bases and J shed 0 bases, with 9 bases lying between them. The CDR3 sequence is 13 residues long. In nucleotides, the CDR3 is TGTGCCAGCAGGAGGGGGTACTCCTACGAGCAGTACTTC. Its protein is CASRRGYSYEQYF.

The chain carries TRBV5-1 and TRBJ2-1; TRBD2 agrees at 9 bases. The CDR3 length is 16 residues. The V segment lost 4 bases and the J segment 6 bases; nucleotides outside the gene matches: 11. Germline CDR1 is SGHRS and CDR2 is YFSETQ. The CDR3 is CASSALAGVISNEQFF. DNA of the CDR3: TGCGCCAGCAGCGCATTAGCGGGGGTCATTTCCAATGAGCAGTTCTTC.

This clone came up a few times. The V and J genes are TRBV6-6 and TRBJ1-5, with TRBD1 as a possible D gene (5 bases). Trimming left V 2 bases short and J 7 bases short, with 12 bases between. The germline V gene has CDR1 MNHNY and CDR2 SVGAGI (reference sequence). CDR3 length: 14 amino acids. CDR3: CASSYQQGGQPQHF. The CDR3 DNA reads as TGTGCCAGCAGTTACCAGCAGGGTGGACAGCCCCAGCATTTT.

The chain is built from TRBV6-1 and TRBJ1-5; D is unclear. The CDR3 has 14 amino acids. Germline CDR1 and CDR2: MNHNS and SASEGT. Deletions cut 4 bases from V and 5 bases from J, with 12 bases between. The CDR3 loop is CASSVRGHDQPQHF. The CDR3 region has the DNA TGTGCCAGCAGTGTTCGAGGGCACGATCAGCCCCAGCATTTT.

In nucleotides, the CDR3 is TGTGCCAGCAGCTTAGGGGGAGGGAACTCTGGAAACACCATATATTTT. As protein: CASSLGGGNSGNTIYF. The chain joins TRBV7-8 to TRBJ1-3; D not resolved. Germline V gives CDR1 SGHVS, CDR2 FQNEAQ. V dropped 1 base and J dropped 0 bases, with 10 bases sitting between them. This CDR3 comprises 16 residues.

The chain links TRBV5-4 to TRBJ1-2, with D possibly being TRBD1 (6 bases). The germline CDR1 and CDR2 sequences are SGHNT and YYREEE (reference sequence). V was clipped by 4 bases and J by 2 bases, with 12 bases between them. This CDR3 has 14 residues. The chain's CDR3 is CASSPGGQNYGYTF. The CDR3 nucleotides read TGTGCCAGCAGCCCGGGGGGGCAGAACTATGGCTACACCTTC.

The chain joins TRBV5-4 to TRBJ2-2, with D possibly TRBD2 on 6 matching bases. CDR1 and CDR2 from the germline V gene are SGHNT and YYREEE (reference sequence). The V end was cut by 2 bases, the J end by 4 bases, with 18 bases between. CDR3 length equals 17 residues. The CDR3 is CASSFAPGTRRTGELFF. The CDR3 DNA follows: TGTGCCAGCAGCTTCGCGCCCGGGACTCGACGCACCGGGGAGCTGTTTTTT.

The chain has TRBV21-1 and TRBJ2-2; TRBD1, the table's D call, was not compared with the DNA. TRBV21-1 is shown as a pseudogene. This CDR3 has 15 residues. CDR3 loop: CASSKEAGGSGELFF. The CDR3 region has the DNA TGTGCCAGCAGCAAAGAGGCAGGGGGCAGCGGGGAGCTGTTTTTT.